The T cell receptor (beta chain) described here comes from a study of T cells in Graves' hyperthyroidism and ophthalmopathy. RNA transcripts yielded amplified TCR beta CDR3 regions. An initial round of RT-PCR targeting the TCR CDR3 relied on the HTBI primer set. TCRdb redid the calling of the multiplex PCR reads with MiXCR, one entry per CDR3 protein. The profile shows approximately 360,000 distinct CDR3 sequences, around a sixth of them singletons. At least ten counts were recorded for this clonotype. Patients between 18 and 65 years old had hyperthyroidism, newly diagnosed and lasting under 2 months. V shed 7 bases and J 10 bases; nucleotides not matched to a gene: 21. The CDR3 runs to 17 residues. From germline, CDR1 is SGHVS and CDR2 FQNEAQ.

Material for sequencing was blood. This clonotype was sampled from a woman between 18 and 30 years old with Graves' hyperthyroidism that later progressed to Graves' ophthalmopathy. V usage is TRBV7-8 and J usage is TRBJ2-3; 9 bases are shared with TRBD2. The CDR3 is CASTLSRASGKGIPQYF. CDR3 sequence (DNA): TGTGCCAGCACCCTTAGCAGGGCTAGCGGGAAGGGTATCCCGCAGTATTTT.